This T cell receptor (beta chain) was found in a study of spatial heterogeneity in lung cancer. Study details: The follow-up PBMC samples were sequenced whenever they were available. The median time to follow-up was around two years after resection. Beta-chain sequences were consistently detected more often than alpha-chain sequences.

On each TCR cDNA molecule, a unique molecular identifier was present. From the 5' RACE reads, TCRdb called clonotypes with MiXCR, one entry per CDR3 protein. The repertoire holds about 52,000 distinct CDR3 sequences, with less than 9% as singletons. The time point is: blood at routine non-recurrence follow-up after resection. The input material, whole RNA from tumor, nontumor lung or frozen PBMC, was sequenced unsorted. The source was PBMCs, collected at follow-up. The sequence was collected from a female donor with early-stage non-small cell lung cancer.

The CDR3 region is CASSLEPAANEQFF. CDR3 nucleotide sequence: TGTGCCAGCAGCTTAGAGCCAGCTGCTAATGAGCAGTTCTTC. The chain combines TRBV7-2 with TRBJ2-1; D remains unclear. The CDR3 totals 14 residues. The germline V and J ends were trimmed by 1 base and 7 bases, with 11 bases remaining between them. CDR1 and CDR2 from the germline V gene are SGHTA and FQGNSA.